What follows are 6 T cell receptor beta chains derived from one specimen sequenced in a study of cytotoxic CD8 clonotypes in ibrutinib-treated CLL. The data were produced by immunoSEQ multiplex PCR, yet TCRdb's version contains in-frame clones alone and is incomplete. The data hold some 350,000 clones, with over 60% observed a single time. This specimen consisted of PBMCs, obtained after 36 months of ibrutinib treatment. The origin of the receptors is a human donor with chronic lymphocytic leukemia.

This clone was seen a few times. CDR3 residues: CASSSPTGLYGYTF. The CDR3 DNA reads as TGCGCCAGCAGCTCTCCGACAGGCCTTTATGGCTACACCTTC. The chain employs TRBV5-1 and TRBJ1-2; the D gene is possibly TRBD1 (6 bases). Deletions cut 3 bases from V and 5 bases from J, with 14 bases between. Germline CDR1 SGHRS, CDR2 YFSETQ. This CDR3 spans 14 amino acids.

This clone was counted only a few times. This sequence joins TRBV9 and TRBJ2-7; 12 nucleotides align to TRBD2. The germline CDR1 and CDR2 sequences are SGDLS and YYNGEE. V shed 4 bases, J shed 4 bases, and the junction held 6 bases outside the gene matches. This CDR3 is 15 amino acids long. The CDR3 DNA reads as TGTGCCAGCAGCACGACTAGCGGGAGTGTTTACGAGCAGTACTTC. This translates into CASSTTSGSVYEQYF.

The chain employs TRBV5-1 and TRBJ2-3, with 8 bases lining up with TRBD2. After removal of 3 bases from V and 4 bases from J, the junction contained 4 bases not matched to a gene. The CDR3 sequence is 14 residues long. Germline CDR1 SGHRS, CDR2 YFSETQ. CDR3 residues: CASSSGLAPDTQYF. In nucleotides, the CDR3 is TGCGCCAGCAGCTCCGGACTAGCCCCAGATACGCAGTATTTT.

V gene TRBV2 combines with J gene TRBJ2-1; 8 nucleotides line up with TRBD2. Germline lookup yields CDR1 SNHLY and CDR2 FYNNEI. The CDR3 totals 12 residues. After removal of 7 bases from V and 10 bases from J, the junction contained 6 bases not matched to a gene. CDR3 nucleotides: TGTGCCAGCACCGGGACTAGTAGCGAGCAGTTCTTC. Protein: CASTGTSSEQFF.

In DNA, the CDR3 is TGTGCCAGCAGTGTGACAGGGATTTGGGAGCAGTACTTC. Translation gives CASSVTGIWEQYF. The V gene is TRBV2, the J gene TRBJ2-7; 7 bases fit TRBD1. Trimming removed 4 bases from V and 7 bases from J; junction bases left unmatched: 7. The CDR3 covers 13 residues. In germline, CDR1 is SNHLY, CDR2 FYNNEI.

This CDR3 reads CASILDRGLAQETQYF. The CDR3 DNA sequence: TGTGCCAGCATCCTTGACCGGGGACTAGCGCAAGAGACCCAGTACTTC. The chain combines TRBV7-8 with TRBJ2-5, with 10 positions matching TRBD2. Germline V gene lookup returns CDR1 SGHVS and CDR2 FQNEAQ. Trimming took 7 bases from V and 2 from J; bases not matched to a gene: 10. The CDR3 has 16 residues.